These 5 T cell receptor beta chains came from one sample sequenced in a study of T cell repertoires in cytomegalovirus infection. TCRdb reprocessed the reads with MiXCR, giving one entry per CDR3 protein. In the table there are about 150,000 distinct CDR3 sequences, 20% to 30% of which are singletons. The sample taken for sequencing was PBMCs. The receptors here all came from a human donor in good health (CMV status not recorded). Some clones in this sample may be carry-over from other donors' samples.

This clonotype was counted only a few times. The genes are TRBV12-3 or TRBV12-4 and TRBJ2-2; 7 nucleotides line up with TRBD1. CDR3 length equals 16 residues. With V trimmed by 3 bases and J by 2 bases, 6 bases remained unmatched. The CDR3 DNA reads TGTGCCAGCAGTTTCCCCACAGGGGATAACACCGGGGAGCTGTTTTTT. This codes for CASSFPTGDNTGELFF.

The chain links TRBV5-1 to TRBJ1-2; D gene ambiguous. Trimming took off 4 bases at V and 8 bases at J, with 15 bases between the two ends. Germline CDR1 reads SGHRS; CDR2 reads YFSETQ. This CDR3 has 13 residues. The CDR3: CASSEVGSVGYTF. CDR3 nucleotides: TGCGCCAGCAGCGAGGTCGGCTCGGTGGGCTACACCTTC. Together with reference TRBV5-1 and TRBJ1-2, the CDR3 gives the full variable domain: KAGVTQTPRYLIKTRGQQVTLSCSPISGHRSVSWYQQTPGQGLQFLFEYFSETQRNKGNFPGRFSGRQFSNSRSEMNVSTLELGDSALYLCASSEVGSVGYTFGSGTRLTVV.

The chain recombines TRBV5-1 with TRBJ2-5; tentative D call: TRBD2 (6 bases). Germline CDR1 and CDR2: SGHRS and YFSETQ. Trimming removed 4 bases at V and 4 bases at J, with 14 bases between. The CDR3 loop spans 14 amino acids. CDR3 sequence: CASSPGLRRETQYF. The CDR3 region has the DNA TGCGCCAGCAGCCCGGGACTTCGGAGAGAGACCCAGTACTTC.

Regarding this clonotype: A much larger clone lies one base from this, so it may be a read error. Here the CDR3 DNA reads TGTGCCAGCAGCTTAGGGCGGGACTGCGAGCAGTACTTC. It encodes CASSLGRDCEQYF. The chain uses TRBV7-3 and TRBJ2-7; D possibly corresponds to TRBD2 (6 bases). Looked up from germline, CDR1 is SGHTA and CDR2 is FQGTGA. This CDR3 has 13 residues. Trimming stripped 2 bases from V and 6 bases from J, with 11 bases between.

J is TRBJ1-5 and V is TRBV5-1; a weak D match, TRBD1 (6 bases). V was cut by 0 bases and J by 3 bases, with 10 bases left in between. The CDR3 is made up of 15 amino acids. The germline gives CDR1 SGHRS, CDR2 YFSETQ. The chain's CDR3 is CASSLVPGANQPQHF. The CDR3 DNA sequence: TGCGCCAGCAGCTTGGTCCCAGGGGCCAATCAGCCCCAGCATTTT. Full variable domain (missing parts from reference TRBV5-1 and TRBJ1-5): KAGVTQTPRYLIKTRGQQVTLSCSPISGHRSVSWYQQTPGQGLQFLFEYFSETQRNKGNFPGRFSGRQFSNSRSEMNVSTLELGDSALYLCASSLVPGANQPQHFGDGTRLSIL.